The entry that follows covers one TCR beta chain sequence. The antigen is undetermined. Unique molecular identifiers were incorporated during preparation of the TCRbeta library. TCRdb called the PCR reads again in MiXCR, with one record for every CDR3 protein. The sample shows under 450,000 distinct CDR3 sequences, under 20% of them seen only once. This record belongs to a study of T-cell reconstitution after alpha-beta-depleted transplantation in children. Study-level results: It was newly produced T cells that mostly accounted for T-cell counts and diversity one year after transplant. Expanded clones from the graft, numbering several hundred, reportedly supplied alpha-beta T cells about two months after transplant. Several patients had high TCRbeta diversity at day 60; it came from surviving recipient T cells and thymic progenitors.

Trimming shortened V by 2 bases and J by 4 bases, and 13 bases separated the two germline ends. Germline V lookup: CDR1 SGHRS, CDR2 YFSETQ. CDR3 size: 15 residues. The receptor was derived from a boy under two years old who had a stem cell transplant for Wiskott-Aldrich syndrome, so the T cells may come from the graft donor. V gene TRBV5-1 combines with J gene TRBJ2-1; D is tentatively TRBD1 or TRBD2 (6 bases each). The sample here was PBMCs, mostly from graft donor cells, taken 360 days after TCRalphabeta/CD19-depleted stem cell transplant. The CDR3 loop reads CASSFYGGQYNEQFF. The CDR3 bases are TGCGCCAGCAGCTTCTACGGGGGCCAGTACAATGAGCAGTTCTTC.